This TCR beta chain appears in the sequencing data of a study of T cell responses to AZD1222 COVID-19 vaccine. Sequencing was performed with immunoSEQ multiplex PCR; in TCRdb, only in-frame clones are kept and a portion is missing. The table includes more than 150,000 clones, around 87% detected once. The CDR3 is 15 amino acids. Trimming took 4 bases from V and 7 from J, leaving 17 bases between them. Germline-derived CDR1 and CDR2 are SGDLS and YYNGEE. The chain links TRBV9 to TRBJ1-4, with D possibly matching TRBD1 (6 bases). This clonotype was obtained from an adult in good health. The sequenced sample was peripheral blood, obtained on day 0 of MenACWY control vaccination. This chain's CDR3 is CASSPTGGLGEKLFF. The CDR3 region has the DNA TGTGCCAGCAGCCCAACGGGGGGGCTGGGTGAAAAACTGTTTTTT.